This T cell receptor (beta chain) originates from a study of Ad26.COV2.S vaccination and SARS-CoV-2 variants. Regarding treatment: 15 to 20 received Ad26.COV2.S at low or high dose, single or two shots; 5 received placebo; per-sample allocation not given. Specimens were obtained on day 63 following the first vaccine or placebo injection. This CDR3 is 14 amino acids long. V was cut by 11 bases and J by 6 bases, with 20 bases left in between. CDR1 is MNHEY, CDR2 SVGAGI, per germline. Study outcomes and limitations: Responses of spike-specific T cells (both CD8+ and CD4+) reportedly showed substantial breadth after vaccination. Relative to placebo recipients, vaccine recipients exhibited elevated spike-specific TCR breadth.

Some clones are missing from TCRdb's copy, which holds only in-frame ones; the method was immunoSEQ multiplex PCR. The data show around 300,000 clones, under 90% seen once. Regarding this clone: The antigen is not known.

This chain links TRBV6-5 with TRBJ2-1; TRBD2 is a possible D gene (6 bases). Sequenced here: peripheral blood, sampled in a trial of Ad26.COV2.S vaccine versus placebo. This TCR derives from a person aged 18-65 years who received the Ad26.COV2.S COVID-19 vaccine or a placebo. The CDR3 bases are TGTGCCGCCCAGAAGAGGGCCGGGGGCAATGAGCAGTTCTTC. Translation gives CAAQKRAGGNEQFF.